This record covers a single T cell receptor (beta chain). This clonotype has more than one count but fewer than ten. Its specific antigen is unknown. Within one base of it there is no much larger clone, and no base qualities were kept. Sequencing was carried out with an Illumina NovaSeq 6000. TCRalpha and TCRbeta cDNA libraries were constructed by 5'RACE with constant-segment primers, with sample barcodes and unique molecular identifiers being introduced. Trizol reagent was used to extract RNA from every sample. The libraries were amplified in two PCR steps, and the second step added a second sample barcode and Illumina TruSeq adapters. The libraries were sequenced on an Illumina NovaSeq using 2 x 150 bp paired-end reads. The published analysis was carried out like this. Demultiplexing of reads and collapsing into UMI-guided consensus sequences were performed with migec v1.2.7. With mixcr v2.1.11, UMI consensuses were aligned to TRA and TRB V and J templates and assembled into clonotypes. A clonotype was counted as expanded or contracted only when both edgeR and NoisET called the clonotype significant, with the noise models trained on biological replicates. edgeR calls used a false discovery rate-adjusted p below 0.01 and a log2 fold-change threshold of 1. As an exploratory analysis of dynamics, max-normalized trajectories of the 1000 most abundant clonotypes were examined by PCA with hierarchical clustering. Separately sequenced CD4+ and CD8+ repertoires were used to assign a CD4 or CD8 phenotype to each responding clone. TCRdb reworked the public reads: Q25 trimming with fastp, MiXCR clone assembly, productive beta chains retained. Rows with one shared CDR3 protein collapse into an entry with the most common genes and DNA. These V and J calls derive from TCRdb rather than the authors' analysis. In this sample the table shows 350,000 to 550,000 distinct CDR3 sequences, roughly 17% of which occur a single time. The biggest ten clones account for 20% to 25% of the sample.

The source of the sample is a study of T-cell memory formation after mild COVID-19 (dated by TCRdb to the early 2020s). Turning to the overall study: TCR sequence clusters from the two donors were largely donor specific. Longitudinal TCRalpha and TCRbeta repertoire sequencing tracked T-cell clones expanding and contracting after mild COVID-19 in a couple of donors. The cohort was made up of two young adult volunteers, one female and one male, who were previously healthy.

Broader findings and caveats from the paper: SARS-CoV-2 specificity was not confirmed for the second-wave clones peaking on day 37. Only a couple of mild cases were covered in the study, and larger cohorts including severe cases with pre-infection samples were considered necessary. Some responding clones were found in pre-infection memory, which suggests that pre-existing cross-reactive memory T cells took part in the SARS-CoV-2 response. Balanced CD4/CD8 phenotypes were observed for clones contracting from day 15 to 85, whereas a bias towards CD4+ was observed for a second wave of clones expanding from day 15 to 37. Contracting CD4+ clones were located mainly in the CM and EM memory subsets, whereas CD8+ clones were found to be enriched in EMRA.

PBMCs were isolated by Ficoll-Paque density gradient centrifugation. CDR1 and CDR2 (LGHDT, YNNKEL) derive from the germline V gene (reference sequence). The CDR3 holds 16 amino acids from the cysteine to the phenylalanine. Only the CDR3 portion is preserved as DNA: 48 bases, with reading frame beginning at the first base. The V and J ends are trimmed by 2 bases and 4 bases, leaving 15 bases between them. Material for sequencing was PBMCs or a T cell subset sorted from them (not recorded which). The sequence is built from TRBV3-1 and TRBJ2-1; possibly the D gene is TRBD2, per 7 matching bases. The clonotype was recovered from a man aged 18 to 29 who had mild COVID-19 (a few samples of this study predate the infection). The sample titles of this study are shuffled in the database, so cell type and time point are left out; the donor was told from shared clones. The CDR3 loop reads CASSQYAGAGYNEQFF. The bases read TGTGCCAGCAGCCAATATGCGGGGGCAGGGTACAATGAGCAGTTCTTC.